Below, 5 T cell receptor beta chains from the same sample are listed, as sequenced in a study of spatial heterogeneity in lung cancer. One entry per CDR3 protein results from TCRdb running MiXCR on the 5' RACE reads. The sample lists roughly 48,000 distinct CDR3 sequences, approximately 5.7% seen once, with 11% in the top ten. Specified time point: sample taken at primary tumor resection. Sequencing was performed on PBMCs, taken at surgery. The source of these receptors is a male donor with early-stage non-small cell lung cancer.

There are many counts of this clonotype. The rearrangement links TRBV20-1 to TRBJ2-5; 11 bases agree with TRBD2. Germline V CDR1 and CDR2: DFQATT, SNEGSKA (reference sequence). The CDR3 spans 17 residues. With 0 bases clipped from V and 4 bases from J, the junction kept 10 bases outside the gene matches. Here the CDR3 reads CSARDGGTSGTRETQYF. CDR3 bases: TGCAGTGCTAGAGACGGGGGGACTAGCGGCACCCGAGAGACCCAGTACTTC.

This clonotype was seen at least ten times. The CDR3 coding sequence is TGTGCCATCAGTCCCTTGACAGCCACCTACGAGCAGTACTTC. As protein: CAISPLTATYEQYF. This rearrangement joins TRBV10-3 to TRBJ2-7, with TRBD1 as a possible D gene (5 bases). With 5 bases removed from V and 2 bases from J, the gap between germline ends came to 13 bases. Germline loops: CDR1 ENHRY, CDR2 SYGVKD. The CDR3 sequence is 14 residues long.

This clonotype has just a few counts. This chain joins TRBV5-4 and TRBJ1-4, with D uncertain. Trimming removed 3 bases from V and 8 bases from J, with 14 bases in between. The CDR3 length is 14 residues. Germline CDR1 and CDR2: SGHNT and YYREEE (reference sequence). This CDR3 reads CASSSRAQEEKLFF. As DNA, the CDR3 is TGTGCCAGCAGCTCTCGGGCCCAGGAGGAAAAACTGTTTTTT.

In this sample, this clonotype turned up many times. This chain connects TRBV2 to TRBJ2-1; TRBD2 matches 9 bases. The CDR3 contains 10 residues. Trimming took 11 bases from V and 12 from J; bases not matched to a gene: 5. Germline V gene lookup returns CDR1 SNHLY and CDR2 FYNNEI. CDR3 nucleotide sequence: TGTGCCTCCGATAGCGGGAGGCAGTTCTTC. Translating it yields CASDSGRQFF.

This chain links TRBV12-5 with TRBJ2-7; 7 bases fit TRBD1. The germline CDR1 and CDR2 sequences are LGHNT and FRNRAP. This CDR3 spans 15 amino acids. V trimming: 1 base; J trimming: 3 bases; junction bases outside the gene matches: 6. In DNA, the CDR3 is TGTGCTAGTGGTTTGGGACAGGGAGAAGGCTACGAGCAGTACTTC. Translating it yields CASGLGQGEGYEQYF.